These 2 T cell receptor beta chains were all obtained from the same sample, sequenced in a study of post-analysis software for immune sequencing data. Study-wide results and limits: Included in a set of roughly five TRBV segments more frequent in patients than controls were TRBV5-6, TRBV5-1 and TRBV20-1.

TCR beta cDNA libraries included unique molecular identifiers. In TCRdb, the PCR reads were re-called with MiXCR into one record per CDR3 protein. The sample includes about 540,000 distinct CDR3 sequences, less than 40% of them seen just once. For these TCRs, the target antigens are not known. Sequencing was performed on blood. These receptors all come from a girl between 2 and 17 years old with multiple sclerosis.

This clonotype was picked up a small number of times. The CDR3 is CASSLGGSFNEKLFF. CDR3 in DNA: TGTGCCAGCAGTCTAGGGGGCTCCTTTAATGAAAAACTGTTTTTT. The chain joins TRBV27 to TRBJ1-4, with 7 bases lining up with TRBD1. Per the germline V gene, CDR1 is MNHEY and CDR2 is SMNVEV (reference sequence). J lost 4 bases, V lost 5 bases, and 7 bases had no gene match. This CDR3 has 15 amino acids.

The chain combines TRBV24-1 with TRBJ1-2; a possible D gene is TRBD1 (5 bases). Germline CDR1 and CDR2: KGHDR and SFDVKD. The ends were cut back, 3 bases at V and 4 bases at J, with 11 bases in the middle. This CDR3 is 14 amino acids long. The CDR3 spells CATSDRQRGYGYTF. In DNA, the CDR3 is TGTGCCACCAGTGATAGACAGAGAGGCTATGGCTACACCTTC.